A single sample is the source of the 29 T cell receptor beta chains below, sequenced in a study of T cells in Graves' hyperthyroidism and ophthalmopathy. Amplification of TCR beta CDR3 regions was performed using RNA transcripts as template. HTBI primers were used for first-round RT-PCR of the TCR CDR3. TCRdb reprocessed the multiplex PCR reads with MiXCR, giving one entry per CDR3 protein. The sample includes under 300,000 distinct CDR3 sequences, approximately 14% of them seen just once. The sequenced sample consisted of blood. The receptor set was obtained from a woman aged 45-59 years with Graves' hyperthyroidism that later progressed to Graves' ophthalmopathy.

This clonotype was picked up many times. V is TRBV2 and J is TRBJ2-3; TRBD2 matches at 14 bases. This CDR3 is built from 16 residues. Germline V CDR1 and CDR2: SNHLY, FYNNEI. With V trimmed by 6 bases and J by 6 bases, 8 bases remained unmatched. The CDR3, as DNA: TGTGCCAGCAGAATGACTAGCGGGAGGGCAGGGGATACGCAGTATTTT. Residues: CASRMTSGRAGDTQYF.

The sample holds a few counts of this clonotype. The chain couples TRBV12-3 or TRBV12-4 to TRBJ2-1; perhaps TRBD2 as D (6 bases). This CDR3 region has 12 residues. The V and J ends lost 4 bases and 15 bases respectively, with 16 bases between them. The CDR3 sequence: CASSWDSTVSFF. The CDR3 DNA reads TGTGCCAGCAGTTGGGACTCCACAGTATCGTTCTTC.

The table lists this clonotype with many counts. The chain carries TRBV30 and TRBJ2-3; no clear D. V dropped 0 bases and J dropped 3 bases, with 13 bases sitting between them. This CDR3 has 15 residues. Germline CDR1 is GTSNPN and CDR2 is SVGIG (reference sequence). The CDR3 spells CAWSVGNRVTDTQYF. In DNA form, the CDR3 reads TGTGCCTGGAGTGTGGGTAATAGAGTTACAGATACGCAGTATTTT.

The gene calls are TRBV20-1 and TRBJ1-1; D not certain. Per the germline V gene, CDR1 is DFQATT and CDR2 is SNEGSKA (reference sequence). V was shortened by 5 bases and J by 8 bases, with 12 bases between the two germline ends. The CDR3 has 11 residues. The CDR3 sequence: CSAGQRVEAFF. CDR3 nucleotides: TGCAGTGCTGGTCAGAGGGTAGAAGCTTTCTTT.

The CDR3 loop reads CASSQIGVFTDTQYF. The CDR3 DNA follows: TGTGCCAGCAGCCAAATTGGAGTCTTCACAGATACGCAGTATTTT. The chain has TRBV4-2 and TRBJ2-3; D is undetermined. Germline CDR1 is LGHNA and CDR2 is YNFKEQ. V dropped 2 bases and J dropped 2 bases, with 11 bases sitting between them. The length of the CDR3 is 15 residues.

This clonotype was counted many times. The chain couples TRBV30 to TRBJ2-1, with 12 positions matching TRBD2. V lost 0 bases and J lost 9; bases outside the gene matches: 0. The germline V gene has CDR1 GTSNPN and CDR2 SVGIG (reference sequence). The CDR3 totals 13 residues. The CDR3 DNA sequence: TGTGCCTGGAGTGTACTAGCGGGAGGTGAGCAGTTCTTC. It yields the protein CAWSVLAGGEQFF.

Only one count was recorded for this clonotype. This may be a read error, as it is one base from a much larger clone. This chain uses TRBV29-1 with TRBJ2-3; D perhaps matches TRBD2 (6 bases). The CDR3 is 13 amino acids. The germline CDR1 and CDR2 sequences are SQVTM and ANQGSEA. Trimming took off 3 bases at V and 5 bases at J, with 12 bases between the two ends. The CDR3 spells CSVDGGFIDTQYF. The CDR3 DNA is TGCAGCGTTGACGGGGGATTCATAGATACGCAGTATTTT.

This clonotype was observed many times. In nucleotides, the CDR3 is TGCAGTGCTAGAGTCCGGGAGCCGGCGTATGGCTACACCTTC. It is translated as CSARVREPAYGYTF. The V and J genes are TRBV20-1 and TRBJ1-2; D gene unclear. The CDR3 consists of 14 residues. The ends were cut back, 1 base at V and 5 bases at J, with 14 bases in the middle. CDR1 DFQATT and CDR2 SNEGSKA come from the germline V gene (reference sequence).

The chain is built from TRBV19 and TRBJ1-3, with a tentative D call TRBD1 (6 bases). The CDR3 sequence is 16 residues long. Germline V gene lookup returns CDR1 LNHDA and CDR2 SQIVND (reference sequence). With 7 bases removed from V and 0 bases from J, the gap between germline ends came to 16 bases. CDR3 nucleotide sequence: TGTGCCAGTATTCCAAGGCTGGGGGCCTCTGGAAACACCATATATTTT. Its protein product is CASIPRLGASGNTIYF.

This clonotype was counted many times. The junction departs from germline at one end; a sequencing error may be responsible. The chain couples TRBV18 to TRBJ2-5; a weak D match, TRBD1 (5 bases). From germline, CDR1 is KGHSH and CDR2 LQKENI. The length of the CDR3 is 14 residues. Here the CDR3 reads CASSPLQGTETQYF. DNA of the CDR3: TGTGCCAGCTCCCCACTTCAGGGAACGGAGACCCAGTACTTC.

This clonotype was counted a few times. The rearrangement uses TRBV9 and TRBJ2-5; 8 positions agree with TRBD2. CDR3 length equals 15 residues. Trimming cost V 3 bases and J 7 bases; bases outside gene matches: 11. Per the germline V gene, CDR1 is SGDLS and CDR2 is YYNGEE. The CDR3 sequence: CASSAGGVRTGTQYF. CDR3 sequence (DNA): TGTGCCAGCAGCGCGGGGGGGGTTAGAACGGGGACCCAGTACTTC.

On this clonotype itself: A read error is possible here, since a much larger clone lies one base away. The chain is built from TRBV10-3 and TRBJ1-5, with 8 bases that match TRBD1. Germline trimming cut 8 bases from V and 3 bases from J; bases unmatched to any gene: 9. Germline V gene data show CDR1 as ENHRY and CDR2 as SYGVKD. This CDR3 contains 15 residues. The CDR3: CAIAETGGVNQPQHF. CDR3 coding DNA: TGTGCCATCGCCGAAACAGGGGGTGTCAATCAGCCCCAGCATTTT.

This clonotype was seen a handful of times. J is TRBJ2-7 and V is TRBV5-1, with TRBD1 matching 8 bases. Germline loops: CDR1 SGHRS, CDR2 YFSETQ. The CDR3 has 18 residues. Germline trimming cut 0 bases from V and 2 bases from J; bases unmatched to any gene: 13. Here the CDR3 DNA reads TGCGCCAGCAGCTTGGGTGGGACAGGAGGACGCTTCACCTACGAGCAGTACTTC. It codes for CASSLGGTGGRFTYEQYF.

Only one count was recorded for this clonotype. One base away lies a much larger clone, so this may be a sequencing read error. The V gene is TRBV10-2, the J gene TRBJ1-2; D is unclear. V lost 10 bases, J lost 0 bases, and 15 bases lay in between. CDR3 length: 14 residues. The V gene's germline CDR1 is WSHSY and CDR2 SAAADI. CDR3 in DNA: TGCGCCAACAGCCCCGACAAACCTAACTATGGCTACACCTTC. Encoded protein: CANSPDKPNYGYTF.

In its sample, this clonotype was seen many times. This rearrangement joins TRBV29-1 to TRBJ2-5; tentative D call: TRBD2 (6 bases). V was trimmed by 0 bases and J by 7 bases, leaving 27 bases between them. In germline, CDR1 is SQVTM, CDR2 ANQGSEA. CDR3 length equals 18 residues. The CDR3 is CSVEELRMVGRGFVTQYF. CDR3 in DNA: TGCAGCGTTGAAGAGTTGAGGATGGTCGGACGGGGGTTCGTGACCCAGTACTTC.

The chain employs TRBV20-1 and TRBJ1-4; TRBD1 is a possible D gene (5 bases). The CDR3 has 15 residues. With 6 bases removed from V and 2 bases from J, the gap between germline ends came to 16 bases. Germline lookup yields CDR1 DFQATT and CDR2 SNEGSKA (reference sequence). The CDR3, as DNA: TGCAGTGCCAATGGTGAAGGGACGACTAATGAAAAACTGTTTTTT. The encoded protein is CSANGEGTTNEKLFF.

This clonotype was observed a handful of times. V gene TRBV29-1 combines with J gene TRBJ2-7; D not resolved. The CDR3 consists of 14 residues. Trimming left V 2 bases short and J 4 bases short, with 15 bases between. CDR1 and CDR2 (germline): SQVTM, ANQGSEA. The CDR3 sequence: CSVENPETAYEQYF. CDR3 sequence (DNA): TGCAGCGTTGAAAACCCCGAAACGGCGTACGAGCAGTACTTC.

With respect to this clonotype: This may stem from a read error, because a much larger clone lies one nucleotide away. This chain uses TRBV7-9 with TRBJ2-1, with D perhaps TRBD2 (6 bases). CDR3 length: 15 amino acids. Germline CDR1 reads SEHNR; CDR2 reads FQNEAQ (reference sequence). The chain's CDR3 is CASSSGRRSYNEQLF. DNA for the CDR3: TGTGCCAGCAGCTCGGGGAGGCGGTCCTACAATGAGCAGCTCTTC.

This clonotype was picked up many times. V is TRBV6-1 and J is TRBJ2-5, with 7 bases identical to TRBD1. After removal of 2 bases from V and 2 bases from J, the junction contained 11 bases not matched to a gene. Per the germline V gene, CDR1 is MNHNS and CDR2 is SASEGT. The CDR3 has 17 residues. DNA for the CDR3: TGTGCCAGCAGTGAAATACGGTTGGCAGGGGGTCAAGAGACCCAGTACTTC. Its translation: CASSEIRLAGGQETQYF.

This clonotype was seen a few times. Given a much more abundant clone one base away, this may be a read error. The CDR3 region is CASSLGLVEQYF. CDR3 in DNA: TGTGCCAGCAGCTTAGGGCTAGTTGAGCAGTACTTC. The rearrangement links TRBV11-2 to TRBJ2-7; D gene uncertain. CDR3 length equals 12 residues. In germline, CDR1 is SGHAT, CDR2 FQNNGV. V was trimmed by 1 base and J by 7 bases, leaving 8 bases between them.

The rearrangement links TRBV7-8 to TRBJ1-6, with TRBD1 matching 7 bases. CDR3 length: 16 amino acids. Germline V gene data show CDR1 as SGHVS and CDR2 as FQNEAQ. J was trimmed by 7 bases and V by 5 bases; bases with no gene match: 11. This chain's CDR3 is CASSGARQGGNSPLHF. The CDR3 DNA sequence: TGTGCCAGCAGCGGCGCGCGACAGGGAGGCAATTCACCCCTCCACTTT.

J is TRBJ1-2 and V is TRBV10-3; the D gene is possibly TRBD1 (6 bases). V was clipped by 5 bases and J by 3 bases, with 16 bases between them. Per germline, CDR1 ENHRY and CDR2 SYGVKD. The CDR3 runs 15 residues. The CDR3 spells CAISKKGVGDYGYTF. The CDR3 bases are TGTGCCATCAGTAAAAAGGGGGTCGGGGACTATGGCTACACCTTC.

This clonotype has a count of ten or more. The genes are TRBV13 and TRBJ2-5; maybe TRBD2 (6 bases). Germline CDR1 and CDR2: PRHDT and FYEKMQ (reference sequence). The CDR3 sequence is 14 residues long. Trimming removed 4 bases from V and 4 bases from J, with 13 bases in between. The CDR3 coding sequence is TGTGCCAGCAGCTCATTAGCGGACCCAGAGACCCAGTACTTC. It translates to CASSSLADPETQYF.

The sample holds many counts of this clonotype. This chain's CDR3 is CASSLDPGSSAGELFF. CDR3 DNA: TGTGCCAGCAGCTTAGATCCGGGGAGTTCCGCCGGGGAGCTGTTTTTT. The gene calls are TRBV7-8 and TRBJ2-2; maybe TRBD2 (5 bases). This CDR3 is 16 amino acids long. CDR1 and CDR2 (germline): SGHVS, FQNEAQ. V was trimmed by 1 base and J by 6 bases, leaving 15 bases between them. Full variable domain (remainder filled in from reference TRBV7-8 and TRBJ2-2): GAGVSQSPRYKVAKRGQDVALRCDPISGHVSLFWYQQALGQGPEFLTYFQNEAQLDKSGLPSDRFFAERPEGSVSTLKIQRTQQEDSAVYLCASSLDPGSSAGELFFGEGSRLTVL.

The rearrangement joins TRBV28 to TRBJ1-4; a weak D match, TRBD1 (6 bases). Germline loops: CDR1 MDHEN, CDR2 SYDVKM. V lost 4 bases, J lost 6 bases, and 15 bases lay in between. This CDR3 region has 15 residues. The CDR3 loop reads CASSSHRAGYEKLFF. CDR3 DNA sequence: TGTGCCAGCAGTTCACACAGGGCGGGATATGAAAAACTGTTTTTT.

The J gene is TRBJ2-2, the V gene TRBV6-2 or TRBV6-3, with 11 bases identical to TRBD2. Germline lookup yields CDR1 MNHEY and CDR2 SVGEGT. The V and J ends lost 5 bases and 7 bases, in that order; junction bases with no gene match: 6. This CDR3 comprises 15 residues. CDR3 nucleotides: TGTGCCAGCAGTCGGGGACTAGCGGATTACGGGGAGCTGTTTTTT. Translating gives CASSRGLADYGELFF.

This clonotype was observed many times. With a much larger clone just one base away, this may be a read error. The chain joins TRBV28 to TRBJ2-5; D is tentatively TRBD1 or TRBD2 (5 bases each). V lost 10 bases and J lost 2, with 20 bases in between. The CDR3 consists of 15 residues. The germline CDR1 and CDR2 sequences are MDHEN and SYDVKM. The CDR3 coding sequence is TGTGCCAACAGCTCTCCGGGACGAGTACAAGAGACCCAGTACTTC. Amino acid sequence: CANSSPGRVQETQYF. The entire variable domain, with the rest obtained from reference TRBV28 and TRBJ2-5, is as follows: DVKVTQSSRYLVKRTGEKVFLECVQDMDHENMFWYRQDPGLGLRLIYFSYDVKMKEKGDIPEGYSVSREKKERFSLILESASTNQTSMYLCANSSPGRVQETQYFGPGTRLLVL.

The rearrangement uses TRBV5-5 and TRBJ2-6; the D call may be TRBD1 or TRBD2 (5 bases each). Trimming removed 4 bases at V and 4 bases at J, with 12 bases between. Germline V gives CDR1 SGHKS, CDR2 YYEKEE (reference sequence). CDR3 size: 15 residues. The CDR3 DNA is TGTGCCAGCAGCGCTGGGGGTGCCGGGGCCAACGTCCTGACTTTC. Translated, it gives CASSAGGAGANVLTF.

A remark on this clonotype: A clone one base away is much larger, so this may be a read error. This rearrangement joins TRBV6-2 or TRBV6-3 to TRBJ2-5; no reliable D call. Germline V lookup: CDR1 MNHEY, CDR2 SVGEGT. The CDR3 loop spans 12 amino acids. The CDR3 region has the DNA TGTGCCAGCAGTTACTCGACGGAGACCCGGTACTTC. It translates to CASSYSTETRYF.